Sequencing of this TCR beta chain was carried out in a study of cytomegalovirus exposure and HLA in healthy donors. Findings of the study overall: The authors reported that TCR beta sequences could predict HLA-A and HLA-B alleles. These predictions were accurate for most subjects in the first cohort.

This cohort consisted of healthy bone marrow donors. CDR3 length: 14 amino acids. Trimming shortened V by 2 bases and J by 4 bases, and 12 bases separated the two germline ends. Germline V CDR1 and CDR2: SGHRS, YFSETQ. On this clone: The target antigen is unknown.

PCR used 60 Vbeta primers and 13 Jbeta primers. Sequencing used immunoSEQ multiplex PCR; TCRdb keeps in-frame clones, though not all of them. The sample consists of 150,000 to 200,000 clones, roughly 70% of them appearing once. Sequencing used PBMCs. The receptor was derived from a young woman in good health and CMV-seronegative. V and J are TRBV5-1 and TRBJ1-2, with D possibly TRBD1 on 5 matching bases. The CDR3 protein is CASSFGQGSYGYTF. The CDR3 nucleotides read TGCGCCAGCAGCTTCGGTCAGGGATCCTATGGCTACACCTTC.